The following is a T cell receptor (beta chain) sequence with its context. This CDR3 spans 13 amino acids. V was trimmed by 0 bases and J by 7 bases, leaving 9 bases between them. Per germline, CDR1 SGDLS and CDR2 YYNGEE. This sample stems from a study of control samples from healthy donors and cancer patients. Sequencing used immunoSEQ multiplex PCR; TCRdb keeps in-frame clones, though not all of them. The sample contains around 100,000 clones, roughly 84% of which appear only once. The specimen was blood. The sequence was obtained from a woman aged 50 to 60 in good health. This chain uses TRBV9 with TRBJ2-3; D is unclear. CDR3 bases: TGTGCCAGCAGCGTAGCCCAGGAGCATACGCAGTATTTT. This gives the protein CASSVAQEHTQYF.